This T cell receptor beta chain was documented in a study of T-cell memory formation after mild COVID-19. Study-wide context: Each donor largely had its own TCR clusters.

The germline V gene encodes CDR1 MGHRA and CDR2 YSYEKL. Germline trimming cut 4 bases from V and 0 bases from J; bases unmatched to any gene: 12. CDR3 size: 18 residues. Study conclusions and caveats: Among clones peaking at day 37 in the second wave, SARS-CoV-2 specificity remained unconfirmed. There were some responding clones in pre-infection memory, which suggested that cross-reactive memory had joined.

Amplification by 5'RACE using constant-segment primers produced TCR alpha and TCR beta cDNA libraries that carried sample barcodes and UMIs. TCRdb itself ran the 5' RACE reads through MiXCR, one entry per CDR3 protein. The sample carries around 440,000 distinct CDR3 sequences, around a sixth recorded once. Only a few counts were recorded for this clonotype. Its antigen is currently unknown. Specimen: PBMCs or a T cell subset sorted from them (not recorded which). This clonotype originated in an adult woman who had mild COVID-19 (a few samples of this study predate the infection). Cell type and time point are not known. The rearrangement joins TRBV4-1 to TRBJ2-1; 7 bases agree with TRBD1. The CDR3 nucleotides are TGCGCCAGCAGCCCCTTGACGACACAGGGGAGCTCCTACAATGAGCAGTTCTTC. As protein: CASSPLTTQGSSYNEQFF.